At least ten counts were recorded for the clone carrying this T cell receptor beta chain. One entry per CDR3 protein results from TCRdb running MiXCR on the 5' RACE reads. The repertoire holds more than 65,000 distinct CDR3 sequences, approximately 12% seen once, with 1.3% in the top ten. This sample was taken from a study of early T cells in non-severe SARS-CoV-2 infection. Trimming took 0 bases from V and 5 from J, leaving 16 bases between them. Germline assignment: CDR1 LGHDT and CDR2 YNNKEL (reference sequence). The CDR3 has 16 amino acids. Sequencing was done on a sample of whole blood. This TCR derives from an adult who was a healthcare worker with PCR-confirmed SARS-CoV-2 infection or an uninfected control (not recorded which). This chain joins TRBV3-1 and TRBJ1-2, with D unclear. The CDR3 sequence: CASSQDTRAAAYGYTF. The CDR3 nucleotides read TGTGCCAGCAGCCAAGATACGCGGGCGGCGGCTTATGGCTACACCTTC.